A selection of T cell receptor beta chains follows, all from one sample in a study of blood T cell repertoires in COVID-19. Produced via immunoSEQ multiplex PCR; TCRdb's table is partial and in-frame only. The table has some 95,000 clones, around 93% seen once. Sequenced material: peripheral blood. Every receptor here comes from a human donor with active COVID-19. The donor label of this sample is uncertain. CDR3s include the opening cysteine and the closing phenylalanine or tryptophan. Fields, in order: clone size, D gene, J gene, V gene, CDR3 DNA, CDR3 protein. The D gene is left open where the match is weak. Expanded clones are given a class, and other clones once, few, many or no size at all.

>NA|NA|TRBJ1-1|TRBV5-8
TGTGCCAGCAGCTTTGAGTACAGGGCGATCACTGAAGCTTTCTTT
CASSFEYRAITEAFF
>few|TRBD2|TRBJ2-7|TRBV5-1
TGCGCCAGCAGTTCCGGACTAGCGGGGGGGCTGAGATACGAGCAGTACTTC
CASSSGLAGGLRYEQYF
>NA|TRBD2|TRBJ2-7|TRBV6-2/TRBV6-3
TGTGCCAGCAGTTATTCCCCGGGACTACACTCCTACGAGCAGTACTTC
CASSYSPGLHSYEQYF
>NA|NA|TRBJ2-3|TRBV19
TGTGCCAGTACTCGGGGAGATACGCAGTATTTT
CASTRGDTQYF
>NA|TRBD1|TRBJ1-4|TRBV4-1
TGCGCCAGCAGCCAAGATGTGACAGGGACTAATGAAAAACTGTTTTTT
CASSQDVTGTNEKLFF
>NA|TRBD1|TRBJ1-3|TRBV2
TGTGCCAGCAGAAGGGACAGGGACCCCATATATTTT
CASRRDRDPIYF
>NA|NA|TRBJ2-3|TRBV6-4
TGTGCCACCTCGACAGGGAGGTCAGATACGCAGTATTTT
CATSTGRSDTQYF
>NA|TRBD1|TRBJ2-1|TRBV7-2
TGTGCCAGCAGCTTAGGGACAGGGGATGAGCAGTTCTTC
CASSLGTGDEQFF
>NA|TRBD1|TRBJ1-2|TRBV13
TGTGCCAGCAGCTCACAGGGGGCAGGGGGCTACACCTTC
CASSSQGAGGYTF
>NA|NA|TRBJ2-2|TRBV15
TGTGCCACCAGCAGAGATTTCACATCCGGGGAGCTGTTTTTT
CATSRDFTSGELFF
>NA|NA|TRBJ1-1|TRBV19
TGTGCCAGTAGTATCCCAACGGAGGGGAGGACTGAAGCTTTCTTT
CASSIPTEGRTEAFF
>NA|TRBD2|TRBJ2-2|TRBV27
TGTGCCAGCAGTTTCTCTGGACTAGGGAAGCGGGCCGGGGAGCTGTTTTTT
CASSFSGLGKRAGELFF
>once|NA|TRBJ2-5|TRBV6-1
TGTGCCAGCAGTGAAGATATCGGCGGGACCCAGTACTTC
CASSEDIGGTQYF